The source of this T cell receptor (beta chain) is a study of cytomegalovirus exposure and HLA in healthy donors. Primers for the PCR totalled 60 Vbeta and 13 Jbeta. Sequenced by immunoSEQ multiplex PCR; TCRdb stores in-frame clones only, minus some. The table has 160,000 or so clones, roughly four fifths seen once; the top ten hold approximately 4.5%. V gave up 0 bases and J gave up 8 bases; unmatched junction bases: 13. Per the germline V gene, CDR1 is SGHAT and CDR2 is FQNNGV. The CDR3 length is 17 residues. A single count supports this clone. The rearrangement links TRBV11-2 to TRBJ2-5; TRBD2 aligns across 9 bases. The sample taken for sequencing was PBMCs. This receptor was taken from a man between 40 and 49 years old in good health and CMV-seronegative. CDR3 residues: CASSLDLLAGPRGTQYF. The CDR3 region has the DNA TGTGCCAGCAGCTTAGATCTACTAGCGGGCCCAAGGGGAACCCAGTACTTC.